These 8 T cell receptor beta chains were sequenced from one sample in a study of T-cell reconstitution after alpha-beta-depleted transplantation in children. Library preparation (for TCRbeta) was performed with unique molecular identifiers. TCRdb passed the PCR reads through MiXCR, listing each CDR3 protein once. The table includes 450,000 to 600,000 distinct CDR3 sequences, roughly a tenth detected once. The sample was PBMCs, taken before TCRalphabeta/CD19-depleted stem cell transplant. These receptors were taken from a child aged 2-15 years with inherited bone marrow failure, due to receive a stem cell transplant.

This clonotype has ten or more counts. This rearrangement joins TRBV5-6 to TRBJ2-7; 7 bases map to TRBD2. The CDR3 extends over 16 amino acids. The germline V gene has CDR1 SGHDT and CDR2 YYEEEE. The J segment lost 7 bases and the V segment lost 2 bases, leaving 15 bases of the junction unmatched. CDR3 sequence (DNA): TGTGCCAGCAGCTTTTTGGGTGGGAGGGCCCTCTTTGAGCAGTACTTC. Translation gives CASSFLGGRALFEQYF.

This clonotype showed up many times. The V and J genes are TRBV20-1 and TRBJ2-3, with 10 bases identical to TRBD1. CDR1 and CDR2 from the germline V gene are DFQATT and SNEGSKA (reference sequence). The CDR3 consists of 16 residues. J gave up 6 bases and V 1 base, and 10 bases lay outside the gene matches. The CDR3 sequence is CSARVLGTGVFDTQYF. Written as DNA, the CDR3 is TGCAGTGCTAGAGTATTGGGGACAGGGGTTTTTGATACGCAGTATTTT.

The V and J genes are TRBV19 and TRBJ2-7; perhaps TRBD2 as D (6 bases). Trimming cost V 1 base and J 4 bases, with 14 bases left between them. CDR1 and CDR2 from the germline V gene are LNHDA and SQIVND (reference sequence). CDR3 size: 15 residues. CDR3 DNA: TGTGCCAGTAGTATAGGTCCGGGAGCGCTATACGAGCAGTACTTC. It is translated as CASSIGPGALYEQYF.

This clonotype was seen at least ten times. This sequence joins TRBV7-9 and TRBJ2-4; D might be TRBD1 (5 bases). V dropped 1 base and J dropped 5 bases, with 9 bases sitting between them. The CDR3 contains 14 residues. Germline CDR1 reads SEHNR; CDR2 reads FQNEAQ (reference sequence). The CDR3 bases are TGTGCCAGCAGCTTAGACGGCAGGGAAAACATTCAGTACTTC. It is translated as CASSLDGRENIQYF. The whole variable domain, filled in from reference TRBV7-9 and TRBJ2-4, reads DTGVSQNPRHKITKRGQNVTFRCDPISEHNRLYWYRQTLGQGPEFLTYFQNEAQLEKSRLLSDRFSAERPKGSFSTLEIQRTEQGDSAMYLCASSLDGRENIQYFGAGTRLSVL.

This clonotype was counted many times. The V call is TRBV28, the J call TRBJ2-3; 7 bases agree with TRBD2. The CDR3 runs 15 residues. Germline lookup yields CDR1 MDHEN and CDR2 SYDVKM. The V gene end was trimmed by 5 bases and the J gene end by 0 bases; junction bases not matched to a gene: 5. Here the CDR3 reads CASSERGSSTDTQYF. The CDR3 DNA is TGTGCCAGCAGTGAGCGGGGCTCTAGCACAGATACGCAGTATTTT.

This clonotype was seen once. The chain employs TRBV11-1 and TRBJ2-7; no clear D gene. The CDR3 sequence is 13 residues long. CDR1 SGHAT and CDR2 FQDESV come from the germline V gene (reference sequence). The V end lost 0 bases, the J end lost 7 bases, and 10 bases lay between the germline ends. The CDR3 loop reads CASSLAPLGEQYF. Here the CDR3 DNA reads TGTGCCAGCAGCTTAGCGCCTCTGGGGGAGCAGTACTTC. Full variable domain (missing parts from reference TRBV11-1 and TRBJ2-7): EAEVAQSPRYKITEKSQAVAFWCDPISGHATLYWYRQILGQGPELLVQFQDESVVDDSQLPKDRFSAERLKGVDSTLKIQPAELGDSAMYLCASSLAPLGEQYFGPGTRLTVT.

Remarks on this clonotype: At one end, the junction sequence differs from germline, possibly due to a read error. This chain uses TRBV4-3 with TRBJ2-7; TRBD1 might be the D (6 bases). CDR1 is LGHNA and CDR2 is YSLEER in the germline V gene. CDR3 length: 15 residues. The CDR3 bases are TGCGCCAGCAGCCAAGTACTGGACAGTCTACCCGAGCATTACTTC. It specifies CASSQVLDSLPEHYF.

This clonotype was seen at least ten times. This rearrangement joins TRBV20-1 to TRBJ2-7, with D possibly being TRBD1 (5 bases). CDR3 length: 15 residues. Trimming took 0 bases from V and 2 from J, leaving 14 bases between them. The germline gives CDR1 DFQATT, CDR2 SNEGSKA (reference sequence). The CDR3 DNA reads TGCAGTGCTAGAGAGGGTGCCGCAGGGACCTACGAGCAGTACTTC. It yields the protein CSAREGAAGTYEQYF.